The T cell receptor beta chain under discussion was sequenced for a study of T cells after posttransplantation cyclophosphamide (dated by TCRdb to between 2015 and 2016). With respect to the entire study: Using TRB sequencing, the study followed how the T cell repertoire reconstituted after myeloablative bone marrow transplantation in which posttransplantation cyclophosphamide served as GVHD prophylaxis. Public TRB sequences were searched against a database of over 3,600 sequences associated with responses to pathogens, tumor antigens, self-antigens and alloantigens. TRB sequencing was performed on blood from all 35 or so PTCy patients with 1-year posttransplant specimens. Antigen receptor sequencing covered samples from 35 PTCy-treated patients and some 15 of their related bone marrow donors. TRA and TRB clonality were tightly correlated in several samples, so subsequent TCR analyses focused on TRB only. TRB sequencing was also done on up to roughly 3 additional blood samples from 2 to 5.2 years after transplant in 3 patients, and on pretransplant blood from several patients. The study at large found these results: Across fewer than 50 patients, recipient CMV seropositivity and CMV reactivation were highly associated with TRB clonality; PTCy diversity was similar to CNI/methotrexate controls. Donor-recipient similarity was low at 1-2 months but increased during the first year, and donor CD8+ memory clones often dominated later blood repertoires. The TRB repertoires of T cells infiltrating skin or the GI tract showed only limited overlap with the TRB repertoires found in blood.

Read against the paper, the sample's treatment or condition label means: high-dose cyclophosphamide on days +3 and +4 as single-agent GVHD prophylaxis. PTCy patients received busulfan and fludarabine conditioning, a related or unrelated marrow graft, and cyclophosphamide on days +3 and +4. The PTCy-treated patients were enrolled in a prospective multi-institutional clinical trial. Mononuclear cells from peripheral blood and bone marrow were separated by Ficoll-Hypaque density centrifugation and then cryopreserved. Genomic DNA was used for TRB sequencing, which was performed with the immunoSEQ assay at survey resolution or with the hsTCRB kit. In the authors' own workflow: The immunoSEQ software was used for initial read processing, and the LymphoSeq R package was used for repertoire analyses. Clonality was computed as 1 minus normalized Shannon entropy, and a Gini coefficient was also calculated for each TRB dataset. Phenotypes of unsorted samples were inferred by mapping TRB sequences from sorted subsets of the recipient or donor onto the same recipient's unsorted samples. Imported from immuneACCESS, the table was reduced by TCRdb to in-frame sequences with V and J called. These copies leave out some clones; in studies compared against another copy, an unresolved V gene accounts for under half, and the cause of the remainder is not known. The V and J calls and the clone size are those of that table, but D and trimming were determined from the DNA. This sample holds approximately 12,000 clones in total, without any singletons. Jointly, the top ten make up over 20% of the sample.

This clone was recorded many times. The clone's antigen remains unknown. Per-base qualities were not stored, and no clone one base away is much larger. The CDR3 contains 15 residues, cysteine and phenylalanine counted. Only the CDR3 DNA stays, 45 bases, in frame from base 1. Trimmed from V: 3 bases; trimmed from J: 14 bases; junction bases lacking a gene match: 14. CDR1 and CDR2, looked up from the germline V gene (reference sequence), are SGHKS and YYEKEE. This clonotype was obtained from a female patient in her 40s who received an allogeneic stem cell transplant from a related donor, was CMV-positive, and had acute GVHD only. After a transplant, some T cells may be the graft donor's own cells. This receptor chain uses TRBV5-5 and TRBJ1-4, with TRBD1 matching 9 junction bases. The sample in question was PBMCs, obtained after allogeneic stem cell transplant with posttransplant cyclophosphamide. The DNA reads TGTGCCAGCAGCTCCAACCCGGACAGGGGTTCGAGGCTGTTTTTT. It translates to CASSSNPDRGSRLFF. The variable domain in full, with residues beyond the CDR3 obtained from the reference TRBV5-5 and TRBJ1-4 genes, is DAGVTQSPTHLIKTRGQQVTLRCSPISGHKSVSWYQQVLGQGPQFIFQYYEKEERGRGNFPDRFSARQFPNYSSELNVNALLLGDSALYLCASSSNPDRGSRLFFGSGTQLSVL.